The TCR beta chain under discussion was sequenced for a study of blood T cell repertoires in COVID-19. At the level of the study: Some COVID-19 samples were acute and others convalescent; all came from the United States, Italy and Spain. From T cells, B-cell-depleted T cells, or PBMCs came the material, which was cDNA or gDNA.

Original processing notes: Nucleated cell counts were estimated from reference gene primer amplification. Assay used: immunoSEQ multiplex PCR; TCRdb lists only in-frame clones, some missing. The V and J calls and clone size come from that table; D and trimming were worked out from the DNA. Among just under 350,000 clones, about 89% were seen once, and the ten largest hold about 6%. Recruited during active infection, patients (from Seattle) were subsequently followed longitudinally. Germline assignment: CDR1 MNHEY and CDR2 SVGAGI. Trimming stripped 0 bases from V and 6 bases from J, with 12 bases between. The CDR3 covers 15 residues.

The material sequenced was peripheral blood. The chain couples TRBV6-5 to TRBJ2-1; tentatively, D is TRBD2 (5 bases). This clonotype originated in a woman aged 45 to 65 with COVID-19, enrolled during active disease. The CDR3 loop reads CASSYSIGNRNEQFF. DNA for the CDR3: TGTGCCAGCAGTTACTCGATCGGGAATCGCAATGAGCAGTTCTTC.